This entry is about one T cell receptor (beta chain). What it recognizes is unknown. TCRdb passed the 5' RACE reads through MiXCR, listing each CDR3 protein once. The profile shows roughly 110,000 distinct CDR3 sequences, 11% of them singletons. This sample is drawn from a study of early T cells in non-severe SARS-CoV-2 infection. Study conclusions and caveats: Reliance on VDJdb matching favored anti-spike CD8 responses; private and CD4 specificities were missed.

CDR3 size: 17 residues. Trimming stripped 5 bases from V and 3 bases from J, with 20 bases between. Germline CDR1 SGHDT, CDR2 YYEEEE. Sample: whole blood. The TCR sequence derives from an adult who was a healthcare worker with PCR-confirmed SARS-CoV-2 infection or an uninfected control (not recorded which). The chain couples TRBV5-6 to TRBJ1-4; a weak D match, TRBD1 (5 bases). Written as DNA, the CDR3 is TGTGCCAGCAGTTGGGGGATGCAGGCGGTGGCTAATGAAAAACTGTTTTTT. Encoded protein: CASSWGMQAVANEKLFF.